The 31 T cell receptor beta chains given below trace back to one sample, sequenced in a study of T cells in women clearing cervical HPV infection. Some clones are missing from TCRdb's copy, which holds only in-frame ones; the method was immunoSEQ multiplex PCR. Its clone listing holds 31,000 or so clones. The sample taken for sequencing was blood buffy coat. The source of these receptors is a woman between 18 and 75 years old with a cervical HPV16 infection that either progressed to CIN3+ or cleared (not recorded which).

Note on this clone: The read comes to an end 3 residues before the CDR3 does, leaving the germline J gene to fill in the end. The V and J genes are TRBV2 and TRBJ2-5; TRBD1 matches at 10 bases. CDR3 length: 16 amino acids. Germline assignment: CDR1 SNHLY and CDR2 FYNNEI. The J segment lost 3 bases and the V segment lost 8 bases, leaving 12 bases of the junction unmatched. The sequenced CDR3 bases are TGTGCCAGCTCCAGCGTAACTGGACAGGGGGAAGAGACC. This gives the protein CASSSVTGQGEET. The full CDR3 is CASSSVTGQGEETQYF.

A word on this clone: From the germline J gene comes the end of the CDR3, since the read stops 3 residues before it. The chain combines TRBV7-9 with TRBJ2-3, with D tentatively TRBD2 (6 bases). This CDR3 comprises 15 residues. Germline CDR1 SEHNR, CDR2 FQNEAQ (reference sequence). The sequenced part of the CDR3 DNA is TGTGCCAGCAGTCGTGACCTAGCGTACCAAGAGACG. Amino acid sequence: CASSRDLAYQET. The whole CDR3 reads CASSRDLAYQETQYF.

Concerning this clone: The sequenced fragment ends 3 residues before the CDR3 boundary, so the rest is inferred from the germline J gene. The V call is TRBV6-4, the J call TRBJ2-2; 7 bases are shared with TRBD2. The V gene end was trimmed by 5 bases and the J gene end by 5 bases; junction bases not matched to a gene: 5. The CDR3 runs to 14 residues. Germline lookup yields CDR1 MRHNA and CDR2 SNTAGT. The CDR3 sequence is CASSSGAQTGELFF. Incomplete CDR3 DNA: TGTGCCAGCAGTAGCGGGGCGCAGACCGGGGAG.

About this clone: Coverage ceases 3 residues before the CDR3 finishes, and the germline J gene fills in the end. The chain links TRBV7-9 to TRBJ2-3; the D is unclear. Trimming shortened V by 3 bases and J by 4 bases, and 11 bases separated the two germline ends. CDR1 and CDR2 from the germline V gene are SEHNR and FQNEAQ (reference sequence). This CDR3 region has 14 residues. CDR3 DNA (partial): TGTGCCAGCAGCTTCCTGAGTCGGTCAGATACG. This translates into CASSFLSRSDT. The CDR3 reads in full as CASSFLSRSDTQYF.

Notes on this clone: The observed sequence ends 3 residues before the CDR3 terminus, with the missing tail filled in from the germline J gene. This chain uses TRBV18 with TRBJ2-5; D remains unclear. Looked up from germline, CDR1 is KGHSH and CDR2 is LQKENI. Trimming took off 6 bases at V and 5 bases at J, with 10 bases between the two ends. The CDR3 covers 12 residues. CDR3: CASSQERETQYF. The sequenced part of the CDR3 DNA is TGTGCCAGCTCGCAAGAGAGGGAGACC. Based on the CDR3 plus reference TRBV18 and TRBJ2-5, the full variable domain is NAGVMQNPRHLVRRRGQEARLRCSPMKGHSHVYWYRQLPEEGLKFMVYLQKENIIDESGMPKERFSAEFPKEGPSILRIQQVVRGDSAAYFCASSQERETQYFGPGTRLLVL.

As to this clone: Coverage ceases 3 residues before the CDR3 finishes, and the germline J gene fills in the end. The chain joins TRBV28 to TRBJ2-3; 10 bases align to TRBD2. Germline lookup yields CDR1 MDHEN and CDR2 SYDVKM. This CDR3 has 17 residues. V dropped 4 bases and J dropped 3; count of bases not matched to a gene: 10. CDR3 in amino acids: CASSYEFSGRSTDTQYF. CDR3 DNA (partial): TGTGCCAGCAGTTATGAGTTTAGCGGGAGGAGTACAGATACG. The full variable domain, completed using reference TRBV28 and TRBJ2-3, is DVKVTQSSRYLVKRTGEKVFLECVQDMDHENMFWYRQDPGLGLRLIYFSYDVKMKEKGDIPEGYSVSREKKERFSLILESASTNQTSMYLCASSYEFSGRSTDTQYFGPGTRLTVL.

As to this clone: The read terminates 3 residues before the CDR3 end, so the remaining end is supplied by the germline J gene. The chain links TRBV2 to TRBJ1-2; 9 bases fit TRBD1. The CDR3 has 15 amino acids. Germline CDR1 and CDR2: SNHLY and FYNNEI. CDR3 loop: CASSLGGQGGRGYTF. CDR3 DNA (partial): TGTGCCAGCAGCTTGGGGGGACAGGGCGGGAGAGGC.

Regarding this clone: The read ends 3 residues early relative to the CDR3; the germline J gene fills the gap. This chain uses TRBV2 with TRBJ2-1; 7 positions match TRBD1. In germline, CDR1 is SNHLY, CDR2 FYNNEI. The CDR3 loop spans 17 amino acids. Trimming at V came to 1 base and at J to 4 bases, leaving 10 bases not matched to a gene. Here the CDR3 reads CASSEEPGQTLYNEQFF. The covered CDR3 bases are TGTGCCAGCAGTGAAGAACCGGGACAGACCCTATACAATGAG.

On this clone itself: Coverage ceases 3 residues before the CDR3 finishes, and the germline J gene fills in the end. The chain has TRBV20-1 and TRBJ1-2, with TRBD1 as a possible D gene (6 bases). The CDR3 length is 15 residues. CDR1 is DFQATT and CDR2 is SNEGSKA in the germline V gene (reference sequence). Trimming removed 0 bases from V and 4 bases from J, with 15 bases in between. CDR3 region: CSARDQRGQFYGYTF. CDR3 DNA (partial): TGCAGTGCTAGAGACCAGAGAGGACAGTTCTATGGC.

CDR3 DNA (partial): TGTGCCAGCAGCTTACAGAGTCTCGGC. Protein sequence: CASSLQSLG. The CDR3 reads in full as CASSLQSLGYTF. J is TRBJ1-2 and V is TRBV7-2; D is ambiguous. The CDR3 goes on 3 residues after the read ends, and that part is filled in from the germline J gene. The CDR3 is 12 amino acids. Germline CDR1 is SGHTA and CDR2 is FQGNSA.

About this clone itself: The read ends 3 residues shy of where the CDR3 ends; the end is completed using the germline J gene. The chain recombines TRBV7-3 with TRBJ2-5; 10 bases line up with TRBD2. V was pared by 2 bases and J by 5 bases, with 5 bases of the junction left unmatched. The V gene's germline CDR1 is SGHTA and CDR2 FQGTGA. This CDR3 has 15 amino acids. The CDR3 region is CASSLGAGGAETQYF. The sequenced CDR3 bases are TGTGCCAGCAGCTTAGGAGCGGGAGGGGCGGAGACC.

Turning to this clone: Coverage ceases 3 residues before the CDR3 finishes, and the germline J gene fills in the end. The genes are TRBV2 and TRBJ1-4; D call uncertain. The germline gives CDR1 SNHLY, CDR2 FYNNEI. There are 12 residues in the CDR3. CDR3 in amino acids: CASLAGNSPLFF. CDR3 DNA, as far as it was read: TGTGCCAGCTTGGCGGGGAATTCACCA. The whole variable domain, remainder taken from reference TRBV2 and TRBJ1-4, is EPEVTQTPSHQVTQMGQEVILRCVPISNHLYFYWYRQILGQKVEFLVSFYNNEISEKSEIFDDQFSVERPDGSNFTLKIRSTKLEDSAMYFCASLAGNSPLFFGSGTQLSVL.

Notes on this clone: Read coverage stops 3 residues before the CDR3 terminus; the germline J gene supplies the remainder. V usage is TRBV19 and J usage is TRBJ1-1; D unclear. V lost 5 bases and J lost 0, with 7 bases in between. This CDR3 has 13 residues. The germline gives CDR1 LNHDA, CDR2 SQIVND (reference sequence). The CDR3 region is CASSGQMNTEAFF. The part of the CDR3 DNA that was read is TGTGCCAGTAGTGGTCAGATGAACACTGAA. The full variable domain, in which reference TRBV19 and TRBJ1-1 provide the parts outside the CDR3, is DGGITQSPKYLFRKEGQNVTLSCEQNLNHDAMYWYRQDPGQGLRLIYYSQIVNDFQKGDIAEGYSVSREKKESFPLTVTSAQKNPTAFYLCASSGQMNTEAFFGQGTRLTVV.

Comments on this clone: The junction departs from the called germline gene at one end, perhaps through a read error. The CDR3 DNA, read in part, is TGTGCTAGCAGCTTAGCGCAAGGGGGCGAG. Amino acids: CASSLAQGGE. The full CDR3 reads CASSLAQGGEQYF. The V gene is TRBV7-7, the J gene TRBJ2-7; TRBD1 might be the D (6 bases). The CDR3 goes on 3 residues after the read ends, and that part is filled in from the germline J gene. Germline CDR1 SSHAT, CDR2 FNYEAQ (reference sequence). The CDR3 runs 13 residues.

Note on this clone: The CDR3 end lies 3 residues beyond the end of the read and is filled in from the germline J gene. The chain combines TRBV6-4 with TRBJ2-1, with no clear D. Germline V gene lookup returns CDR1 MRHNA and CDR2 SNTAGT. V dropped 0 bases and J dropped 6 bases, with 15 bases sitting between them. This CDR3 has 16 residues. The CDR3 spells CASSDSLGALLNEQFF. Incomplete CDR3 DNA: TGTGCCAGCAGTGACTCACTGGGCGCCCTACTCAATGAG.

For this clone: The read finishes 3 residues shy of the CDR3 end, and the germline J gene is used to complete it. This chain joins TRBV19 and TRBJ2-7; TRBD2 agrees at 14 bases. This CDR3 contains 14 residues. The germline CDR1 and CDR2 sequences are LNHDA and SQIVND (reference sequence). V trimming: 5 bases; J trimming: 6 bases; junction bases outside the gene matches: 3. CDR3 sequence: CASSWGLAGAEQYF. CDR3 DNA (partial): TGTGCCAGTAGTTGGGGACTAGCGGGAGCCGAG.

On this clone itself: Read data end 3 residues before the CDR3 end; the end is taken from the germline J gene. This chain connects TRBV20-1 to TRBJ1-6, with D perhaps TRBD1 (5 bases). The CDR3 has 13 amino acids. Looked up from germline, CDR1 is DFQATT and CDR2 is SNEGSKA (reference sequence). V shed 6 bases and J shed 7 bases, with 13 bases lying between them. The CDR3 bases that were read are TGCAGTGCCCTTAGTCGGGGGAATTCACCC. It specifies CSALSRGNSP. The whole CDR3 region reads CSALSRGNSPLHF.

With regard to this clone: The read ends 3 residues shy of where the CDR3 ends; the end is completed using the germline J gene. J is TRBJ2-3 and V is TRBV4-2; 16 nucleotides align to TRBD2. Germline V lookup: CDR1 LGHNA, CDR2 YNFKEQ. The CDR3 runs 16 residues. V dropped 3 bases and J dropped 5; count of bases not matched to a gene: 2. The CDR3 DNA, read in part, is TGTGCCAGCAGCCAGGGACTAGCGGGAGGGGTAGATACG. This sequence encodes CASSQGLAGGVDT. The full CDR3 reads CASSQGLAGGVDTQYF.

As for this clone: Germline is not matched at one junction end, which may reflect a read error. The sequenced fragment ends 3 residues before the CDR3 boundary, so the rest is inferred from the germline J gene. This sequence joins TRBV4-2 and TRBJ2-7; 8 bases map to TRBD1. CDR3 length: 15 amino acids. Germline CDR1 is LGHNA and CDR2 is YNFKEQ. The sequenced part of the CDR3 DNA is TGCGCCAGCAGCGCAAGGACAGGGATTACCTACGAG. Protein: CASSARTGITYE. The entire CDR3 reads CASSARTGITYEQYF.

As concerns this clone: With the read ending 3 residues before the CDR3 end, the germline J gene is used to fill in that end. This chain joins TRBV20-1 and TRBJ2-6; the match to TRBD1 covers 8 bases. The CDR3 runs 16 residues. CDR1 and CDR2 (germline): DFQATT, SNEGSKA (reference sequence). The junction had 6 bases not matched to a gene; V was cut back by 5 bases and J by 0 bases. The covered CDR3 bases are TGCAGTGCTTACGGGACAGGAAGCTCTGGGGCCAACGTC. Amino acids: CSAYGTGSSGANV. The whole CDR3 protein reads CSAYGTGSSGANVLTF.

Concerning this clone itself: The read terminates 3 residues ahead of where the CDR3 ends, so the germline J gene completes it. The rearrangement links TRBV7-3 to TRBJ2-1; D possibly corresponds to TRBD1 (7 bases). Germline lookup yields CDR1 SGHTA and CDR2 FQGTGA. The CDR3 spans 17 residues. Between the trimmed V and J ends, which lost 0 bases and 4 bases, there was a span of 16 bases. Partial CDR3 DNA: TGTGCCAGCAGCTTAACGTTTGTACCAGGGGGGTACAATGAG. Translating it yields CASSLTFVPGGYNE. The whole CDR3 is CASSLTFVPGGYNEQFF.

On this clone itself: The read is 3 residues too short to cover the CDR3 end, so that end is filled in from the germline J gene. The rearrangement links TRBV5-1 to TRBJ1-4, with TRBD1 identical over 7 bases. Germline trimming cut 4 bases from V and 0 bases from J; bases unmatched to any gene: 6. There are 16 residues in the CDR3. The germline CDR1 and CDR2 sequences are SGHRS and YFSETQ. The sequenced part of the CDR3 DNA is TGCGCCAGCAGCATTGACAGGGCCGCAACTAATGAAAAA. Residues: CASSIDRAATNEK. The full CDR3 sequence reads CASSIDRAATNEKLFF.

On this clone itself: The read ends 3 residues before the CDR3 terminus; that terminus is restored from the germline J gene. V and J are TRBV7-2 and TRBJ2-7; 12 bases fit TRBD2. Germline loops: CDR1 SGHTA, CDR2 FQGNSA. V dropped 2 bases and J dropped 6; count of bases not matched to a gene: 2. There are 14 residues in the CDR3. The sequenced CDR3 bases are TGTGCCAGCAGCTTAAGACTAGCGGGAGCCGAG. It is translated as CASSLRLAGAE. Given in full, the CDR3 is CASSLRLAGAEQYF.

For this clone: The sequenced fragment ends 3 residues before the CDR3 boundary, so the rest is inferred from the germline J gene. The chain combines TRBV10-3 with TRBJ2-7; 10 nucleotides line up with TRBD2. The V and J ends lost 0 bases and 3 bases, in that order; junction bases with no gene match: 11. Germline V CDR1 and CDR2: ENHRY, SYGVKD. The CDR3 length is 18 residues. Here the CDR3 reads CAISESMGSGRIGYEQYF. The part of the CDR3 DNA that was read is TGTGCCATCAGTGAGTCGATGGGTAGCGGGAGGATCGGCTACGAG.

CDR3 sequence reads: CAWSRPGGRQDTEAFF. The covered CDR3 bases are TGTGCCTGGAGTCGCCCAGGGGGTCGACAGGACACTGAA. The chain combines TRBV30 with TRBJ1-1, with TRBD1 matching over 7 bases. The read ends 3 residues early relative to the CDR3; the germline J gene fills the gap. Looked up from germline, CDR1 is GTSNPN and CDR2 is SVGIG (reference sequence). The CDR3 has 16 residues. The trim removed 2 bases at V and 3 bases at J, leaving 12 bases unmatched.

As for this clone: The read ends 3 residues shy of where the CDR3 ends; the end is completed using the germline J gene. The V gene is TRBV24-1, the J gene TRBJ2-1; TRBD2 matches 7 bases. Germline V gene sequence: CDR1 KGHDR, CDR2 SFDVKD. The length of the CDR3 is 15 residues. J lost 1 base, V lost 4 bases, and 3 bases had no gene match. CDR3 bases read: TGTGCCACCAGTGACACTAGCGATTCCTACAATGAG. As protein: CATSDTSDSYNE. The entire CDR3 reads CATSDTSDSYNEQFF.

Concerning this clone itself: The read finishes 3 residues shy of the CDR3 end, and the germline J gene is used to complete it. The chain combines TRBV7-2 with TRBJ2-5; 7 positions match TRBD2. V lost 5 bases, J lost 4 bases, and 10 bases stayed unmatched. CDR1 and CDR2 (germline): SGHTA, FQGNSA. The CDR3 is 15 amino acids. The chain's CDR3 is CASSRQREVRETQYF. Incomplete CDR3 DNA: TGTGCCAGCAGCCGCCAGCGGGAAGTGCGAGAGACC. Looking up the rest from reference TRBV7-2 and TRBJ2-5 gives the full variable domain: GAGVSQSPSNKVTEKGKDVELRCDPISGHTALYWYRQSLGQGLEFLIYFQGNSAPDKSGLPSDRFSAERTGGSVSTLTIQRTQQEDSAVYLCASSRQREVRETQYFGPGTRLLVL.

This chain's CDR3 is CSARGTGGHYGYTF. The DNA read from the CDR3 is TGCAGTGCTAGGGGGACAGGGGGTCACTATGGC. V is TRBV20-1 and J is TRBJ1-2; 11 nucleotides line up with TRBD1. The CDR3 end falls 3 residues outside the read, so it is completed with the germline J gene. The CDR3 is 14 residues long. The germline gives CDR1 DFQATT, CDR2 SNEGSKA (reference sequence). V was clipped by 3 bases and J by 3 bases; unmatched bases: 3.

As to this clone: The missing CDR3 end, 3 residues past where the read stops, is filled in from the germline J gene. The gene calls are TRBV19 and TRBJ1-6; D gene ambiguous. This CDR3 has 13 residues. V lost 5 bases and J lost 7, with 9 bases in between. Germline values: CDR1 LNHDA, CDR2 SQIVND (reference sequence). The CDR3 DNA, read in part, is TGTGCCAGTAGTTCTCGGCGGAATTCACCC. This gives the protein CASSSRRNSP. The CDR3 reads in full as CASSSRRNSPLHF.

In regard to this clone: The CDR3 goes on 3 residues after the read ends, and that part is filled in from the germline J gene. J is TRBJ2-7 and V is TRBV12-5; TRBD2 aligns across 8 bases. The germline V gene encodes CDR1 LGHNT and CDR2 FRNRAP. The V segment lost 6 bases and the J segment 0 bases; nucleotides outside the gene matches: 7. The CDR3 sequence is 15 residues long. This CDR3 is CASGRGGFGSYEQYF. CDR3 DNA, as far as it was read: TGTGCTAGTGGCCGGGGGGGGTTCGGCTCCTACGAG.

Incomplete CDR3 DNA: TGCAGTGCTAGGGACCGGGACAGGGGGACAGCCTACGAG. This codes for CSARDRDRGTAYE. The full CDR3 protein is CSARDRDRGTAYEQYF. The chain carries TRBV20-1 and TRBJ2-7, with 11 bases lining up with TRBD1. The read gets to within 3 residues of the CDR3 end, and the germline J gene fills in the rest. V gave up 3 bases and J gave up 2 bases; unmatched junction bases: 9. The CDR3 sequence is 16 residues long. Germline V lookup: CDR1 DFQATT, CDR2 SNEGSKA (reference sequence).